This is a list of T cell receptor beta chains from one sample in a study of blood T cell repertoires in COVID-19. Clones were sequenced by immunoSEQ multiplex PCR, and TCRdb holds only the in-frame ones, with some missing. The sample includes 310,000 or so clones, around 86% of them seen just once. Sequenced material: peripheral blood. Receptors were obtained from a man aged 45 to 65 with active or convalescent COVID-19. Each CDR3 is given with its conserved first and last residue. The D gene is left open where the match is weak. Where a row states a size, it is once, few, many or the class of an expanded clone; other rows omit it.

>16|TRBV6-6|TRBJ1-1|many|TRBD1
CASSYWTGIMNTEAFF
TGTGCCAGCAGTTACTGGACAGGTATCATGAACACTGAAGCTTTCTTT
>15|TRBV5-1|TRBJ2-2|.|TRBD2
CASSLAGLNTGELFF
TGCGCCAGCAGCTTAGCGGGGTTGAACACCGGGGAGCTGTTTTTT
>12|TRBV7-3|TRBJ2-7|.|.
CASSLAGGEQYF
TGTGCCAGCAGCTTAGCGGGCGGCGAGCAGTACTTC
>12|TRBV6-5|TRBJ1-1|.|.
CASSLGPGEAFF
TGTGCCAGCAGTCTGGGCCCTGGGGAAGCTTTCTTT
>13|TRBV2|TRBJ1-4|.|.
CASSEGQNEKLFF
TGTGCCAGCAGTGAAGGGCAAAATGAAAAACTGTTTTTT
>15|TRBV28|TRBJ1-2|.|TRBD1
CASSFGVQGAKGYTF
TGTGCCAGCAGTTTCGGAGTCCAGGGGGCTAAGGGCTACACCTTC
>15|TRBV5-1|TRBJ2-7|.|TRBD1
CASSFQGQGNYEQYF
TGCGCCAGCAGCTTTCAGGGACAGGGAAACTACGAGCAGTACTTC
>14|TRBV5-1|TRBJ2-7|.|TRBD2
CASSLGAGGGEQYF
TGCGCCAGCAGCTTGGGAGCGGGAGGGGGCGAGCAGTACTTC
>16|TRBV28|TRBJ2-1|.|TRBD2
CASRGGTSGGYNEQFF
TGTGCCAGCAGAGGGGGGACTAGCGGGGGATACAATGAGCAGTTCTTC
>16|TRBV9|TRBJ2-3|.|TRBD2
CASSVGGGGPTDTQYF
TGTGCCAGCAGCGTAGGCGGCGGGGGACCCACGGATACGCAGTATTTT
>16|TRBV12-5|TRBJ1-1|.|.
CASAFNQGQGDTEAFF
TGTGCTAGTGCCTTTAATCAAGGGCAGGGCGACACTGAAGCTTTCTTT
>18|TRBV18|TRBJ2-6|.|TRBD1
CASSSSPTGGTGANVLTF
TGTGCCAGCTCATCGAGCCCGACAGGGGGTACTGGGGCCAACGTCCTGACTTTC
>14|TRBV13|TRBJ2-1|.|TRBD1
CASSFGTGGDEQFF
TGTGCCAGCAGCTTCGGGACAGGGGGCGATGAGCAGTTCTTC
>14|TRBV30|TRBJ1-5|.|TRBD1
CAWSSTGANQPQHF
TGTGCCTGGTCGAGCACAGGGGCCAATCAGCCCCAGCATTTT
>14|TRBV28|TRBJ2-1|.|TRBD1
CASSPKDRGDEQFF
TGTGCCAGCAGTCCCAAAGACAGGGGGGATGAGCAGTTCTTC
>14|TRBV28|TRBJ1-2|.|TRBD1
CASTRTGGLRGYTF
TGTGCCAGCACCCGGACAGGGGGCCTCAGGGGCTACACCTTC
>14|TRBV7-2|TRBJ1-6|few|.
CASSPTPSPSPLHF
TGTGCCAGCAGCCCAACACCTTCACCTTCACCCCTCCACTTT
>13|TRBV11-1|TRBJ1-1|.|TRBD1
CASSPRRDSEAFF
TGTGCCAGCAGCCCAAGAAGGGACAGCGAAGCTTTCTTT
>15|TRBV7-6|TRBJ2-2|.|.
CASSSQRAGTGELFF
TGTGCCAGCAGCTCCCAAAGGGCAGGGACCGGGGAGCTGTTTTTT
>14|TRBV7-9|TRBJ2-5|.|.
CASSLQEGYMTQYF
TGTGCCAGCAGCTTACAGGAAGGATATATGACCCAGTACTTC
>14|TRBV13|TRBJ2-2|.|.
CASSFRQGNGELFF
TGTGCCAGCAGCTTCCGTCAGGGGAACGGGGAGCTGTTTTTT